This is a list of T cell receptor beta chains from one sample in a study of CD8+ T cells in alopecia areata. The data were produced by immunoSEQ multiplex PCR, yet TCRdb's version contains in-frame clones alone and is incomplete. The sample lists roughly 220,000 clones, around two fifths occurring once. Source: CD4+ T cells sorted from blood, taken between weeks 30 and 35, from a patient treated with tofacitinib. The receptors derive from a human donor with alopecia areata. The CDR3 runs from the conserved cysteine through the conserved F or W. The D gene is left open where the match is weak. Size values are once, few and many counts, or a class for expanded clones, and some rows have none.

j_gene: TRBJ2-7
d_gene: NA
v_gene: TRBV9
abundance: few
CDR3nt: TGTGCCAGCAGCGTAGCCCCTATCACAGCCACCTACGAGCAGTACTTC
CDR3aa: CASSVAPITATYEQYF

j_gene: TRBJ1-4
d_gene: NA
v_gene: TRBV19
abundance: few
CDR3nt: TGTGCCAGTAGTGGGAGATCTAATGAAAAACTGTTTTTT
CDR3aa: CASSGRSNEKLFF

j_gene: TRBJ2-5
d_gene: NA
v_gene: TRBV2
abundance: NA
CDR3nt: TGTGCCAGCAGTGAACGGGGAAACCTCCAAGAGACCCAGTACTTC
CDR3aa: CASSERGNLQETQYF

j_gene: TRBJ2-3
d_gene: NA
v_gene: TRBV9
abundance: NA
CDR3nt: TGTGCCAGCAGCGTAGGAGGAATAGAAACAGATACGCAGTATTTT
CDR3aa: CASSVGGIETDTQYF

j_gene: TRBJ2-4
d_gene: TRBD2
v_gene: TRBV5-1
abundance: once
CDR3nt: TGCGCCAGCAGCCACGGGACTAGCGGGGACCATCAGTACTTC
CDR3aa: CASSHGTSGDHQYF

j_gene: TRBJ1-3
d_gene: NA
v_gene: TRBV6-5
abundance: NA
CDR3nt: TGTGCCAGCAGTTACGGATCTGGAAACACCATATATTTT
CDR3aa: CASSYGSGNTIYF

j_gene: TRBJ2-5
d_gene: NA
v_gene: TRBV5-1
abundance: NA
CDR3nt: TGCGCCAGCAGCTTGAACGGGGCGTGGGGGGAGACCCAGTACTTC
CDR3aa: CASSLNGAWGETQYF

j_gene: TRBJ1-2
d_gene: NA
v_gene: TRBV13
abundance: NA
CDR3nt: TGTGCCAGCAGCTTACTAGGGGTCGGCTACACCTTC
CDR3aa: CASSLLGVGYTF

j_gene: TRBJ2-3
d_gene: NA
v_gene: TRBV7-2
abundance: NA
CDR3nt: TGTGCCAGCAGCTTAAAGGGCCTGTCCACAGATACGCAGTATTTT
CDR3aa: CASSLKGLSTDTQYF

j_gene: TRBJ2-7
d_gene: NA
v_gene: TRBV5-1
abundance: once
CDR3nt: TGCGCCAGCAGCTTTGGGGGGCACGACTACGAGCAGTACTTC
CDR3aa: CASSFGGHDYEQYF

j_gene: TRBJ1-2
d_gene: TRBD1
v_gene: TRBV4-1
abundance: NA
CDR3nt: TGCGCCAGCAGCCCTTCGACAGGGGCGAGCTATGGCTACACCTTC
CDR3aa: CASSPSTGASYGYTF

j_gene: TRBJ2-5
d_gene: TRBD1
v_gene: TRBV7-3
abundance: NA
CDR3nt: TGTGCCAGCAGCTTACAGGGGGCGAGGGAGACCCAGTACTTC
CDR3aa: CASSLQGARETQYF

j_gene: TRBJ2-5
d_gene: NA
v_gene: TRBV15
abundance: once
CDR3nt: TGTGCCACCTCCCAAGCGTCGTCCGGCGGGACGCAGCAGTACTTC
CDR3aa: CATSQASSGGTQQYF

j_gene: TRBJ2-7
d_gene: TRBD2
v_gene: TRBV2
abundance: NA
CDR3nt: TGTGCCAGCAGGACACAGGAATTAGCGGGAGATGAGCAGTACTTC
CDR3aa: CASRTQELAGDEQYF

j_gene: TRBJ1-6
d_gene: NA
v_gene: TRBV27
abundance: NA
CDR3nt: TGTGCCAGCAGCCGCAGGGACTCTTCACCCCTCCACTTT
CDR3aa: CASSRRDSSPLHF

j_gene: TRBJ2-3
d_gene: NA
v_gene: TRBV9
abundance: NA
CDR3nt: TGTGCCAGCAGCATCAGCAGGGAAAGAGATACGCAGTATTTT
CDR3aa: CASSISRERDTQYF

j_gene: TRBJ2-5
d_gene: NA
v_gene: TRBV4-1
abundance: NA
CDR3nt: TGCGCCAGCAGCCAAGTAGCGGCCCTTCGAGAGACCCAGTACTTC
CDR3aa: CASSQVAALRETQYF

j_gene: TRBJ2-1
d_gene: NA
v_gene: TRBV6-5
abundance: few
CDR3nt: TGTGCCAGCAGTACAGGGTCCTTATACAATGAGCAGTTCTTC
CDR3aa: CASSTGSLYNEQFF

j_gene: TRBJ2-5
d_gene: NA
v_gene: TRBV9
abundance: NA
CDR3nt: TGTGCCAGCAGCGCTGACCCCCACGAGACCCAGTACTTC
CDR3aa: CASSADPHETQYF

j_gene: TRBJ1-1
d_gene: NA
v_gene: TRBV9
abundance: few
CDR3nt: TGTGCCAGCAGCGTATCCCACGACCTCACTGAAGCTTTCTTT
CDR3aa: CASSVSHDLTEAFF

j_gene: TRBJ1-4
d_gene: TRBD1
v_gene: TRBV7-2
abundance: NA
CDR3nt: TGTGCCAGCAGCCCCGTGACAGGGAATTATGAAAAACTGTTTTTT
CDR3aa: CASSPVTGNYEKLFF

j_gene: TRBJ2-7
d_gene: TRBD2
v_gene: TRBV14
abundance: few
CDR3nt: TGTGCCAGCAGCCAAGGTCTAGTCGGCGGGGGAGGCGAGCAGTACTTC
CDR3aa: CASSQGLVGGGGEQYF

j_gene: TRBJ2-1
d_gene: NA
v_gene: TRBV5-6
abundance: NA
CDR3nt: TGTGCCAGCAGCTTGGTTACAGGGTATCGCCACAATGAGCAGTTCTTC
CDR3aa: CASSLVTGYRHNEQFF

j_gene: TRBJ1-1
d_gene: NA
v_gene: TRBV5-1
abundance: NA
CDR3nt: TGCGCCAGCAGCTTGGACCTTAGTGAAGCTTTCTTT
CDR3aa: CASSLDLSEAFF

j_gene: TRBJ2-7
d_gene: TRBD1
v_gene: TRBV11-1
abundance: NA
CDR3nt: TGTGCCAGCAGCTCCCGGACAGGGACGAAGACGCAGTACTTC
CDR3aa: CASSSRTGTKTQYF

j_gene: TRBJ2-7
d_gene: NA
v_gene: TRBV6-1
abundance: NA
CDR3nt: TGTGCCAGCAGCCCCCAGACACGATACTACGAGCAGTACTTC
CDR3aa: CASSPQTRYYEQYF

j_gene: TRBJ2-3
d_gene: NA
v_gene: TRBV25-1
abundance: few
CDR3nt: TGTGCCAGCAGTGAATTTGTGACTAGCACAGATACGCAGTATTTT
CDR3aa: CASSEFVTSTDTQYF

j_gene: TRBJ2-3
d_gene: TRBD1
v_gene: TRBV4-1
abundance: few
CDR3nt: TGCGCCAGCAGCCAAGACCACGCCGCAGGGGGAGTTACGCAGTATTTT
CDR3aa: CASSQDHAAGGVTQYF

j_gene: TRBJ2-3
d_gene: TRBD2
v_gene: TRBV10-3
abundance: many
CDR3nt: TGTGCCATCAGCGAGGGACTAGCAGCTGGAGATACGCAGTATTTT
CDR3aa: CAISEGLAAGDTQYF

j_gene: TRBJ2-4
d_gene: TRBD2
v_gene: TRBV29-1
abundance: NA
CDR3nt: TGCAGCGTTCAACTGCGGACTAGCGGGAGACCCATTCAGTACTTC
CDR3aa: CSVQLRTSGRPIQYF

j_gene: TRBJ2-7
d_gene: TRBD1
v_gene: TRBV6-1
abundance: NA
CDR3nt: TGTGCCAGCAGTGACCCGGGACAGGGGGCCCCCGGCGAGCAGTACTTC
CDR3aa: CASSDPGQGAPGEQYF

j_gene: TRBJ1-1
d_gene: NA
v_gene: TRBV30
abundance: once
CDR3nt: TGTGCCTGGAGTGTTTCGGTGAACACTGAAGCTTTCTTT
CDR3aa: CAWSVSVNTEAFF

j_gene: TRBJ1-1
d_gene: NA
v_gene: TRBV6-5
abundance: few
CDR3nt: TGTGCCAGCAGTCGAGGGGTTGGAGGAACTGAAGCTTTCTTT
CDR3aa: CASSRGVGGTEAFF

j_gene: TRBJ1-2
d_gene: NA
v_gene: TRBV9
abundance: NA
CDR3nt: TGTGCCAGCAGCCTGCAGGGAGTTCCTAACTATGGCTACACCTTC
CDR3aa: CASSLQGVPNYGYTF

j_gene: TRBJ2-5
d_gene: TRBD1
v_gene: TRBV4-1
abundance: few
CDR3nt: TGCGCCAGCAGCCAACGAATCCGGGACAGAAGGGAGACCCAGTACTTC
CDR3aa: CASSQRIRDRRETQYF